Below, one T cell receptor beta chain is given with its context. Its antigen is currently unknown. This record belongs to a study of OX40 agonist ivuxolimab in advanced cancers. Notes on the study in general: Some patients who did not respond also had low normalized T-cell clonal expansion. In the 0.1 to 3.0 mg/kg range, CD4+ and CD8+ blood T cells had expanded clonally by week 6.

The protocol was immunoSEQ multiplex PCR, while the TCRdb copy is restricted to in-frame clones and leaves out a portion. The sample records 65,000 to 75,000 clones, about 94% being singletons. Germline assignment: CDR1 SGHVS and CDR2 FQNEAQ. V was shortened by 6 bases and J by 0 bases, with 15 bases between the two germline ends. CDR3 length: 16 amino acids. Excluded were patients having autoimmune disease history or systemic immunosuppression. The receptor's source is an adult with an advanced solid tumor such as melanoma, head and neck, liver or kidney cancer. V usage is TRBV7-8 and J usage is TRBJ1-3; a possible D gene is TRBD1 (6 bases). Here the sequenced sample was CD4+ or CD8+ T cells sorted from blood, taken in a trial of the OX40 agonist ivuxolimab. CDR3 residues: CASSSRRGISGNTIYF. CDR3 sequence (DNA): TGTGCCAGCAGTTCCCGGAGGGGGATCTCTGGAAACACCATATATTTT. Looking up the rest from reference TRBV7-8 and TRBJ1-3 gives the full variable domain: GAGVSQSPRYKVAKRGQDVALRCDPISGHVSLFWYQQALGQGPEFLTYFQNEAQLDKSGLPSDRFFAERPEGSVSTLKIQRTQQEDSAVYLCASSSRRGISGNTIYFGEGSWLTVV.